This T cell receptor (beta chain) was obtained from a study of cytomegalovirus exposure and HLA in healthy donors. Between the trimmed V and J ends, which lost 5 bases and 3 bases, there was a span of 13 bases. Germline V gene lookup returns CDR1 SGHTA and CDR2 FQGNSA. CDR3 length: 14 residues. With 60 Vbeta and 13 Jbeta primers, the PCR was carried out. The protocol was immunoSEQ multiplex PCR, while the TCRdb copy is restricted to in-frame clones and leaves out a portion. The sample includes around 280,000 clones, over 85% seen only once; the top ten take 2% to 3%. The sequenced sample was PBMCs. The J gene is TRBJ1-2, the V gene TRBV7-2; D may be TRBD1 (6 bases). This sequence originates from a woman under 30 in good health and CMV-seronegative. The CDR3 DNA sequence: TGTGCCAGCAGCCCGCGACAGGACCACTATGGCTACACCTTC. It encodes CASSPRQDHYGYTF. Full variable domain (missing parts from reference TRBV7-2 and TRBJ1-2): GAGVSQSPSNKVTEKGKDVELRCDPISGHTALYWYRQSLGQGLEFLIYFQGNSAPDKSGLPSDRFSAERTGGSVSTLTIQRTQQEDSAVYLCASSPRQDHYGYTFGSGTRLTVV.